This is a list of T cell receptor beta chains from one sample in a study of memory CD4+ T cells and cytomegalovirus serostatus. Clones were read by immunoSEQ multiplex PCR, and TCRdb kept only the in-frame ones, dropping some. The table lists tens of thousands of clones, roughly three quarters of them singletons. Sequenced: memory CD4+ T cells from blood. The receptor set was obtained from an adult in good health and CMV-seronegative. Each CDR3 is given with its conserved first and last residue. The D gene is left open where the match is weak. Some rows have no size entry. The others give once, few or many, or a class for an expanded clone.

TRBD2	TRBJ2-6	few	TRBV9	CASTLLAGPTGANVLTF	TGTGCCAGCACCCTACTAGCGGGACCAACTGGGGCCAACGTCCTGACTTTC
.	TRBJ2-7	.	TRBV2	CASSPKRWEQYF	TGTGCCAGCTCTCCTAAAAGATGGGAGCAGTACTTC
.	TRBJ1-1	few	TRBV30	CAHDRMNTEAFF	TGTGCCCACGACAGGATGAACACTGAAGCTTTCTTT
.	TRBJ1-1	.	TRBV12-5	CASGQGQDNTEAFF	TGTGCTAGTGGTCAAGGGCAGGATAACACTGAAGCTTTCTTT
TRBD2	TRBJ2-1	.	TRBV9	CASSARLAGDEQFF	TGTGCCAGCAGCGCCCGACTAGCGGGAGATGAGCAGTTCTTC
.	TRBJ1-1	few	TRBV11-2	CASSLVRDTEAFF	TGTGCCAGCAGCTTAGTAAGGGACACTGAAGCTTTCTTT
TRBD1	TRBJ1-1	.	TRBV5-1	CASSRQGDTEAFF	TGCGCCAGCAGCCGACAGGGAGATACTGAAGCTTTCTTT
TRBD1	TRBJ1-1	medium-sized	TRBV2	CASAGDRVWAEAFF	TGTGCCAGCGCGGGGGACAGGGTTTGGGCTGAAGCTTTCTTT
.	TRBJ1-2	.	TRBV6-1	CASSTSRGYGYTF	TGTGCCAGCAGTACCAGCAGGGGTTATGGCTACACCTTC
.	TRBJ1-1	.	TRBV28	CASSLGGSPLNTEAFF	TGTGCCAGCAGTTTGGGTGGCAGTCCCCTGAACACTGAAGCTTTCTTT
TRBD1	TRBJ1-2	.	TRBV10-3	CAISVDRAAFNYGYTF	TGTGCCATCAGTGTCGACAGGGCGGCGTTTAACTATGGCTACACCTTC
TRBD1	TRBJ2-2	.	TRBV9	CASKPGTENTGELFF	TGTGCCAGCAAGCCGGGGACAGAGAACACCGGGGAGCTGTTTTTT
.	TRBJ1-5	few	TRBV7-9	CATNQPQHF	TGTGCCACCAATCAGCCCCAGCATTTT
.	TRBJ2-7	few	TRBV5-6	CASSLDWGNDEQYF	TGTGCCAGCAGCTTGGATTGGGGGAACGACGAGCAGTACTTC
.	TRBJ2-1	.	TRBV9	CASSVPHMNEQFF	TGTGCCAGCAGCGTACCCCATATGAATGAGCAGTTCTTC
.	TRBJ1-6	many	TRBV7-3	CASSLSPRNSPLHF	TGTGCCAGCAGCTTAAGTCCGAGAAATTCACCCCTCCACTTT
.	TRBJ1-1	.	TRBV11-2	CASSSTLGNTEAFF	TGTGCCAGCAGCTCGACCCTCGGGAACACTGAAGCTTTCTTT
TRBD1	TRBJ1-2	.	TRBV18	CASSPGQGGVGYTF	TGTGCCAGCTCACCGGGACAGGGGGGAGTTGGCTACACCTTC
.	TRBJ1-2	.	TRBV18	CASSPGGRAPAGYGYTF	TGTGCCAGCTCACCAGGGGGAAGGGCCCCCGCGGGCTATGGCTACACCTTC
TRBD1	TRBJ2-7	.	TRBV19	CASRRTGTAYEQYF	TGTGCCAGTAGAAGAACTGGGACAGCCTACGAGCAGTACTTC
.	TRBJ2-2	.	TRBV27	CASSLSTRGTGELFF	TGTGCCAGCAGTTTATCAACTAGGGGGACCGGGGAGCTGTTTTTT
TRBD1	TRBJ2-5	.	TRBV5-1	CASSSLQGAQTQYF	TGCGCCAGCAGCTCTCTACAGGGGGCTCAGACCCAGTACTTC
TRBD1	TRBJ2-2	.	TRBV5-5	CASSRTGDITGELFF	TGTGCCAGCAGCCGGACAGGGGACATTACCGGGGAGCTGTTTTTT
TRBD1	TRBJ2-1	.	TRBV19	CASSITGTGYNEQFF	TGTGCCAGTAGTATTACAGGGACAGGCTACAATGAGCAGTTCTTC
.	TRBJ1-2	.	TRBV6-6	CASRSGDYGYTF	TGTGCCAGCAGATCAGGGGACTATGGCTACACCTTC
TRBD1	TRBJ1-1	.	TRBV29-1	CSDLRGTGTVTEAFF	TGCAGCGATCTCAGGGGGACAGGGACGGTCACTGAAGCTTTCTTT
.	TRBJ1-1	.	TRBV27	CASSRRRGTEAFF	TGTGCCAGCAGTCGACGTAGGGGCACTGAAGCTTTCTTT
TRBD1	TRBJ2-6	.	TRBV4-3	CASSAQGAAGANVLTF	TGCGCCAGCAGCGCCCAGGGGGCAGCTGGGGCCAACGTCCTGACTTTC
.	TRBJ1-1	.	TRBV19	CASHGSWTEAFF	TGTGCCAGTCACGGTTCCTGGACTGAAGCTTTCTTT
.	TRBJ1-6	.	TRBV19	CASSMWGSPLHF	TGTGCCAGTAGTATGTGGGGATCACCCCTCCACTTT
.	TRBJ1-3	few	TRBV28	CASISPGSSGNTIYF	TGTGCCAGCATATCTCCAGGGAGCTCTGGAAACACCATATATTTT
TRBD2	TRBJ2-1	.	TRBV11-3	CASSRGTSGSNEQFF	TGTGCCAGCAGCCGAGGGACTAGCGGGAGCAATGAGCAGTTCTTC
.	TRBJ1-5	many	TRBV27	CASSLLGDQPQHF	TGTGCCAGCAGTTTATTGGGGGATCAGCCCCAGCATTTT
TRBD1	TRBJ1-5	.	TRBV11-3	CASSLGAGGLSNQPQHF	TGTGCCAGCAGCTTAGGGGCAGGGGGCCTTAGCAATCAGCCCCAGCATTTT
.	TRBJ1-2	once	TRBV28	CAIQDINYGYTF	TGTGCCATCCAAGACATCAACTATGGCTACACCTTC
.	TRBJ1-5	once	TRBV4-1	CASSQESGGFNQPQHF	TGCGCCAGCAGCCAAGAATCGGGGGGCTTCAATCAGCCCCAGCATTTT
.	TRBJ1-1	.	TRBV29-1	CSVGSMGGTEAFF	TGCAGCGTCGGAAGCATGGGGGGCACTGAAGCTTTCTTT
TRBD1	TRBJ1-3	.	TRBV30	CAWSVWPRGPGNTIYF	TGTGCCTGGAGTGTCTGGCCCAGGGGGCCTGGAAACACCATATATTTT
.	TRBJ1-1	.	TRBV7-9	CASSLRQEWDTEAFF	TGTGCCAGCAGCTTGCGGCAGGAGTGGGACACTGAAGCTTTCTTT
.	TRBJ2-2	once	TRBV9	CASSVRINTGELFF	TGTGCCAGCAGCGTACGGATCAACACCGGGGAGCTGTTTTTT
.	TRBJ1-1	.	TRBV12-5	CASGLVVGNMNTEAFF	TGTGCTAGTGGTTTGGTAGTAGGGAACATGAACACTGAAGCTTTCTTT